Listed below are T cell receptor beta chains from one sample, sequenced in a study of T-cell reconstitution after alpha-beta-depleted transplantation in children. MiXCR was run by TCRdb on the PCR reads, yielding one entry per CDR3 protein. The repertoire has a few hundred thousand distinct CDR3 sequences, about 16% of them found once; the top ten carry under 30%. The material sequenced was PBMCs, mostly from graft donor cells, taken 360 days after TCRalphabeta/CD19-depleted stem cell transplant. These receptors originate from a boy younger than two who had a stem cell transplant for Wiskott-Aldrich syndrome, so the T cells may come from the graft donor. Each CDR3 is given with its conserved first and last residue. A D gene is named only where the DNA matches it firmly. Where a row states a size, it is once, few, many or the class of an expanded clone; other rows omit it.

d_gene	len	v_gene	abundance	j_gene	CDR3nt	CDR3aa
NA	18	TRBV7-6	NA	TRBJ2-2	TGTGCCAGCAGCTTAGCCGTCCGGAGGACAGTGGGGACCGGGGAGCTGTTTTTT	CASSLAVRRTVGTGELFF
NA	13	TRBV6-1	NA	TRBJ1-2	TGTGCCAGCAGCAGCGGGACCACCTATGGCTACACCTTC	CASSSGTTYGYTF
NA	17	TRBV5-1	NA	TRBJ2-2	TGCGCCAGCAGCTTCAGTGTCCCCCCTTATAACACCGGGGAGCTGTTTTTT	CASSFSVPPYNTGELFF
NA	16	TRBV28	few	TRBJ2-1	TGTGCCAGCAGTTTTCAGGGGAAAAACTCCTACAATGAGCAGTTCTTC	CASSFQGKNSYNEQFF
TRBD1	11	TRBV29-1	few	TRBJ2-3	TGCAGCGCCGGGACAGCAGATACGCAGTATTTT	CSAGTADTQYF
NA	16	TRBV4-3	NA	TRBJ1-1	TGCGCCAGCAGCCGAACACGGGACGTTATGGGCGCTGAAGCTTTCTTT	CASSRTRDVMGAEAFF
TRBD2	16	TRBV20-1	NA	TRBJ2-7	TGCAGTGCCCTGAACCCACTAGCGGGGCACATTTACGAGCAGTACTTC	CSALNPLAGHIYEQYF
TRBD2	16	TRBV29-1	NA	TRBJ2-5	TGCAGCTGGGGTCGGCTAGCGGGAGGGCCTTGGGAGACCCAGTACTTC	CSWGRLAGGPWETQYF
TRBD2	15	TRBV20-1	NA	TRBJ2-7	TGCAGTGCTAGAGATTTGAGGACTAGCCACTACGAGCAGTACTTC	CSARDLRTSHYEQYF
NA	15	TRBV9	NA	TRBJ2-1	TGTGCCAGCAGCAACCGGGACACTCTTGACAATGAGCAGTTCTTC	CASSNRDTLDNEQFF
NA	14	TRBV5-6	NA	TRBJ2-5	TGTGCCAGCAGCTCTTTAGGGCTTCAAGAGACCCAGTACTTC	CASSSLGLQETQYF
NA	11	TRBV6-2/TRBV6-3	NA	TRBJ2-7	TGTGCCAGCAGTCGACAGTTCGAGCAGTACTTC	CASSRQFEQYF
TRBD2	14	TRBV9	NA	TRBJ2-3	TGTGCCAGCAGCGTAGGGACTAGTTTCCAGTCGCAGTATTTT	CASSVGTSFQSQYF
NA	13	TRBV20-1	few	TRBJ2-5	TGCAGTGCTAGAACTGGGGGCCCAGAGACCCAGTACTTC	CSARTGGPETQYF
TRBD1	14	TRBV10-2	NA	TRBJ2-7	TGCGCCAGCAGGCTTACCGGGACAGGGGGCGAGCAGTACTTC	CASRLTGTGGEQYF
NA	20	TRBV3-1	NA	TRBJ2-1	TGTGCCAGCAGCCAAGTCTCCAAGGGTCTAAGATTAAGCTCCTACAATGAGCAGTTCTTC	CASSQVSKGLRLSSYNEQFF
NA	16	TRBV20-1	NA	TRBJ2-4	TGCAGTGCTAGGATTTGGGGAAATCTAGCCAAAAACATTCAGTACTTC	CSARIWGNLAKNIQYF
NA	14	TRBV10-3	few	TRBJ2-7	TGTGCCATCAGTGGGATGACAGCAACCTACGAGCAGTACTTC	CAISGMTATYEQYF
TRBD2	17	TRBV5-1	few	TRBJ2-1	TGCGCCAGCAGCTTTCCGGGACTAGCGGGGGACGTCAATGAGCAGTTCTTC	CASSFPGLAGDVNEQFF
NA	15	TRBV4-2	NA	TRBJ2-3	TGTGCCAGCAGCCAAGATACAGGGTATTCAGATACGCAGTATTTT	CASSQDTGYSDTQYF
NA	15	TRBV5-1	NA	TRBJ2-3	TGCGCCAGCAGCTCGACAGGCATCAGCACAGATACGCAGTATTTT	CASSSTGISTDTQYF
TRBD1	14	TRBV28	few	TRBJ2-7	TGTGCCAGCAGTTTTCTGACAGGGTCCTACGAGCAGTACTTC	CASSFLTGSYEQYF
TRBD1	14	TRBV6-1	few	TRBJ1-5	TGTGCCAGACCAGGGGGCCATAGCAATCAGCCCCAGCATTTT	CARPGGHSNQPQHF
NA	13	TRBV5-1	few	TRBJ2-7	TGCGCCAGCAGCTTCTCGACAGGTCCTGAGCAGTACTTC	CASSFSTGPEQYF
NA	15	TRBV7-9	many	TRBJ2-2	TGTGCCAGCCGGACGGGGCAGGGAATAGCAGGGGAGCTGTTTTTT	CASRTGQGIAGELFF
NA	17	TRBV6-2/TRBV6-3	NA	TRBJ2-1	TGTGCCAGCAGTCGGGGACTCCCCAAATGGTCCTACAATGAGCAGTTCTTC	CASSRGLPKWSYNEQFF
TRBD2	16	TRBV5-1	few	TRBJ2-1	TGCGCCAGCAGCTTCAAGGGACTAGCGGGAGGTGGTGAGCAGTTCTTC	CASSFKGLAGGGEQFF
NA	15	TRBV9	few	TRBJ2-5	TGTGCCAGCAGCTCCACCCCTGTCGGGGTAGAGACCCAGTACTTC	CASSSTPVGVETQYF
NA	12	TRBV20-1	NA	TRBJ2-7	TGCAGTGCGGGGAGGCTCACCTACGAGCAGTACTTC	CSAGRLTYEQYF
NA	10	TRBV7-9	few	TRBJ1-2	TGTGCCAGCAGCTTGGGTGGCTACACCTTC	CASSLGGYTF
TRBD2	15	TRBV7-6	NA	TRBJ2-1	TGTGCCAGCAGCTTGACTAGCGCCACCTACAATGAGCAGTTCTTC	CASSLTSATYNEQFF
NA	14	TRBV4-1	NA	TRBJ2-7	TGCGCCAGCAGCCAAGATCACGCAGGGCGAGAGCAGTACTTC	CASSQDHAGREQYF
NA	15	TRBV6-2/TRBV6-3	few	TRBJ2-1	TGTGCCAGCAGTTACTCGATGTCTGTCTACAATGAGCAGTTCTTC	CASSYSMSVYNEQFF
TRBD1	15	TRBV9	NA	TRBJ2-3	TGTGCCAGCAGCACCAAACAGGGGGCTAGAGATACGCAGTATTTT	CASSTKQGARDTQYF
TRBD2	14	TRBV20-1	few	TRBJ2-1	TGCAGTGTTAGCGGGAGGGTCCTGCACAATGAGCAGTTCTTC	CSVSGRVLHNEQFF
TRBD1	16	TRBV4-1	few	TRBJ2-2	TGCGCCAGCAGCCAAAGACAGGGGACGAACACCGGGGAGCTGTTTTTT	CASSQRQGTNTGELFF
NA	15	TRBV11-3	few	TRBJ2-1	TGTGCCAGCAGCTTAGGTCTAGCTTCCCTCAATGAGCAGTTCTTC	CASSLGLASLNEQFF
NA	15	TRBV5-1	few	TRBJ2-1	TGCGCCAGCAGCTTGGGAAGGACAGTATACAATGAGCAGTTCTTC	CASSLGRTVYNEQFF
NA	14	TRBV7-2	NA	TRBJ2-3	TGTGCCAGCAGCAATCAGGGTTTTACAGATACGCAGTATTTT	CASSNQGFTDTQYF
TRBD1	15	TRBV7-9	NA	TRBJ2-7	TGTGCCAGCAGCTTACGGACAGGGGTGAAGGGCGAGCAGTACTTC	CASSLRTGVKGEQYF
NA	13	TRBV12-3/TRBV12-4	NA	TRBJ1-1	TGTGCCAGCAGTTTCTACTCGAACACTGAAGCTTTCTTT	CASSFYSNTEAFF
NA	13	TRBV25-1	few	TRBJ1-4	TGTGCCAGCAGTGAATCCAGTGGTGAAAAACTGTTTTTT	CASSESSGEKLFF
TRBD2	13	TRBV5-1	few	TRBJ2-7	TGCGCCAGCAAGCGGGGGGCAACCTACGAGCAGTACTTC	CASKRGATYEQYF
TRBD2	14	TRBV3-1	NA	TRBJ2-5	TGTGCCAGCAGCCGACCAGCGGGAAAAGAGACCCAGTACTTC	CASSRPAGKETQYF
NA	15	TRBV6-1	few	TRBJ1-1	TGTGCCAGCAGTCCCCGGACTCTTGCCGACACTGAAGCTTTCTTT	CASSPRTLADTEAFF
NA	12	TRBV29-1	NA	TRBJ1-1	TGCAGCGCCGAACGTGACCGGTTTCAAGCTTTCTTT	CSAERDRFQAFF
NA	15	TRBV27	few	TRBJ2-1	TGTGCCAGCCACTCCCCGGGGAAAGGGGACCATGAGCAGTTCTTC	CASHSPGKGDHEQFF
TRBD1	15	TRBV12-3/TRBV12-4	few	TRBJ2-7	TGTGCCAGCAGTTTGGGGGACAGGGGACCCTACGAGCAGTACTTC	CASSLGDRGPYEQYF
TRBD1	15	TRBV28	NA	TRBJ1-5	TGTGCCAGCAGTTTATCCGGACAGGGGGATCAGCCCCAGCATTTT	CASSLSGQGDQPQHF
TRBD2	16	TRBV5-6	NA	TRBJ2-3	TGTGCCAGCAGCCGCCCCCGGGGGGGCCTAATAGATACGCAGTATTTT	CASSRPRGGLIDTQYF
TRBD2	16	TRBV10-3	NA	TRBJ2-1	TGTGCCATCAGTGTGGTACTAGCGGGAGGGTACAATGAGCAGTTCTTC	CAISVVLAGGYNEQFF
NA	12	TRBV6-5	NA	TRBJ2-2	TGTGCCAGCAGCGGCACGACCGGGGAGCTGTTTTTT	CASSGTTGELFF